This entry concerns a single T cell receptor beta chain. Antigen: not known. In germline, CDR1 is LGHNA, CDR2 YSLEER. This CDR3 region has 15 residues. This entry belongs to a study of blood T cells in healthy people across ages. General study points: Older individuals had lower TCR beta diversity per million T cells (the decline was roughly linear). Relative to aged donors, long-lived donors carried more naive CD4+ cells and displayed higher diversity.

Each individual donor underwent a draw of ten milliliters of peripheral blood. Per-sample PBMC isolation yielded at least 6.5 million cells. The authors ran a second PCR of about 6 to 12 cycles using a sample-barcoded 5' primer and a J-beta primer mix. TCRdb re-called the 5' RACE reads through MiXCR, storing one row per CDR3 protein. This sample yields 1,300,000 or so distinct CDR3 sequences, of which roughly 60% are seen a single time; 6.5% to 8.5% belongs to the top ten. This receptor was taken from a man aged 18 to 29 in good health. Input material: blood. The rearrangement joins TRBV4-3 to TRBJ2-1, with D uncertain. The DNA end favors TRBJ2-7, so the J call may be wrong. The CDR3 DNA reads TGCGCCAGCAGCCAAGGTGGTTCACTATACAATGAGCAGTACTTC. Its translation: CASSQGGSLYNEQYF.